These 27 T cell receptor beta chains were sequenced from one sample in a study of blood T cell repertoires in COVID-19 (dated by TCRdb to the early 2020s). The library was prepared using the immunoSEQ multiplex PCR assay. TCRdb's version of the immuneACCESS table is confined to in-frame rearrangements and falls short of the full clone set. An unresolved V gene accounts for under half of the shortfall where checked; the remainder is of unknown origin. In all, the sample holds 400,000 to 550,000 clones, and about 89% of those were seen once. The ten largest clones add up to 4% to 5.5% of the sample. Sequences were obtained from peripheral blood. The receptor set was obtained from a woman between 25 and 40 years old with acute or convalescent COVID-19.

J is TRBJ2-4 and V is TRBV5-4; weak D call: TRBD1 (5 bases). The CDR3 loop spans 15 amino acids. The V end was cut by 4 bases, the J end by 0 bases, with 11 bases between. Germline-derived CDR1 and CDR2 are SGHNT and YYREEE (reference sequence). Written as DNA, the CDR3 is TGTGCCAGCAGCCACAGGTCCTTAGCCAAAAACATTCAGTACTTC. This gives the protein CASSHRSLAKNIQYF.

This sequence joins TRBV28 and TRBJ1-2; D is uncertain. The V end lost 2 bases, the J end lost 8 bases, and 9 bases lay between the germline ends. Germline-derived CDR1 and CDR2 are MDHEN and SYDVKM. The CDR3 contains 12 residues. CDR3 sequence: CASSLTGEGYTF. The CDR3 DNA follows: TGTGCCAGCAGTTTAACCGGGGAAGGCTACACCTTC.

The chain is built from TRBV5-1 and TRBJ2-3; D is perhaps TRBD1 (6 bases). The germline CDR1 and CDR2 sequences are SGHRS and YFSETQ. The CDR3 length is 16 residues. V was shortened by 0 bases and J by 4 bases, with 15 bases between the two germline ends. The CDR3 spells CASSLEGGVVPDTQYF. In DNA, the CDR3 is TGCGCCAGCAGCTTGGAAGGGGGTGTAGTGCCAGATACGCAGTATTTT.

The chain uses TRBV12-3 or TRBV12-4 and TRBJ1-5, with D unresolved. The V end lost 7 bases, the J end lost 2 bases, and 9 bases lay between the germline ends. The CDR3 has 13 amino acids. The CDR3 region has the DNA TGTGCCAGCACATCGCAGGGCAATCAGCCCCAGCATTTT. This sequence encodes CASTSQGNQPQHF.

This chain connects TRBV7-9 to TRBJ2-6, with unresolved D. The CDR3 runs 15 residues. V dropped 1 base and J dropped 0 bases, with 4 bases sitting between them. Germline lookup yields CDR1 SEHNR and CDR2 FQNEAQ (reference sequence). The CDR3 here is CASSLGASGANVLTF. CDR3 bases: TGTGCCAGCAGCTTAGGAGCCTCTGGGGCCAACGTCCTGACTTTC. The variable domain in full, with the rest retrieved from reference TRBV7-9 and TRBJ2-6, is DTGVSQNPRHKITKRGQNVTFRCDPISEHNRLYWYRQTLGQGPEFLTYFQNEAQLEKSRLLSDRFSAERPKGSFSTLEIQRTEQGDSAMYLCASSLGASGANVLTFGAGSRLTVL.

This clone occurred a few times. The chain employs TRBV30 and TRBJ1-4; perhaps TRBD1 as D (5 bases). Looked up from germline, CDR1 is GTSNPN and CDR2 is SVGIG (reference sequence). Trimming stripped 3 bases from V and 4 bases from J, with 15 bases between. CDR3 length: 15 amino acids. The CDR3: CAWRHWGDFNEKLFF. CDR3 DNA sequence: TGTGCCTGGAGGCATTGGGGGGACTTTAATGAAAAACTGTTTTTT.

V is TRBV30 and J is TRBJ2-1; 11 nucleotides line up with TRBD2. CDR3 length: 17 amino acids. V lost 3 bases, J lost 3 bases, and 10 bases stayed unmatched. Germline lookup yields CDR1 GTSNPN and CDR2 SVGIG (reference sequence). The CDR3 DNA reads TGTGCCTGGAGGGTGGTGTGGACTAGCGGGTACTACAATGAGCAGTTCTTC. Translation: CAWRVVWTSGYYNEQFF.

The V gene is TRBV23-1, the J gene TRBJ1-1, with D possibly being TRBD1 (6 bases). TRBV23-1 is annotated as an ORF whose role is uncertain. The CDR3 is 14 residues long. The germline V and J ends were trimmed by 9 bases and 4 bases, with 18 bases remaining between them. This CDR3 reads CASKSGGQGTEAFF. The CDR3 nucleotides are TGCGCCAGTAAATCCGGGGGGCAGGGCACTGAAGCTTTCTTT.

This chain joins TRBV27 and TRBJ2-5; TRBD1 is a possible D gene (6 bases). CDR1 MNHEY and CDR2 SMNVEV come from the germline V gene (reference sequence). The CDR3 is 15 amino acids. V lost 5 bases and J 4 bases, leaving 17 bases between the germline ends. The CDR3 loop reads CASSDLTGPRETQYF. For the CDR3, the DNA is TGTGCCAGCAGTGACCTGACAGGACCCAGAGAGACCCAGTACTTC.

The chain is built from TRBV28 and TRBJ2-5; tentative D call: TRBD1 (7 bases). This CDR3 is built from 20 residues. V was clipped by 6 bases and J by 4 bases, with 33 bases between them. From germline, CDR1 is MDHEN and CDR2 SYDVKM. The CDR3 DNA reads TGTGCCAGCAGCCCTAACCTCGGCCGGGACAGCTTTAGGGGGGTAGAGACCCAGTACTTC. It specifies CASSPNLGRDSFRGVETQYF.

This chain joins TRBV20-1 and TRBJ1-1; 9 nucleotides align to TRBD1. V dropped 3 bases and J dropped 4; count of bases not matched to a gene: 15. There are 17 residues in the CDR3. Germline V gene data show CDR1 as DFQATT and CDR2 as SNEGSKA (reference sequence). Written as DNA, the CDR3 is TGCAGTGCTAGTCGGCCGCCGGGACAGGGCAGTGGCACTGAAGCTTTCTTT. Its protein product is CSASRPPGQGSGTEAFF.

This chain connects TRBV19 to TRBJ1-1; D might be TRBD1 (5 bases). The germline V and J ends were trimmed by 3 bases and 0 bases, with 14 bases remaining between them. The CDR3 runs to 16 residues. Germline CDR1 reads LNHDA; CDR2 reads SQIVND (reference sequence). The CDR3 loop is CASSISGATVNTEAFF. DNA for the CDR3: TGTGCCAGTAGTATTAGTGGGGCTACCGTGAACACTGAAGCTTTCTTT.

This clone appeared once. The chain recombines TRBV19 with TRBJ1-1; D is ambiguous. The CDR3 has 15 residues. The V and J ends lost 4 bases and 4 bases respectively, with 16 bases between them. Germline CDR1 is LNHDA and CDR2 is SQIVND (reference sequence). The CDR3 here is CASSTPHGGPTEAFF. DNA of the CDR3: TGTGCCAGTAGTACACCCCATGGAGGGCCCACTGAAGCTTTCTTT.

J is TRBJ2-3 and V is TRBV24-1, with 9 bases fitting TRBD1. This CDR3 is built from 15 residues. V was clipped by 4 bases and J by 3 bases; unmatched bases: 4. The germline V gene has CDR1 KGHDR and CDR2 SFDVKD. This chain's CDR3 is CATSEPGQGTDTQYF. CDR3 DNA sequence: TGTGCCACCAGTGAACCGGGACAGGGAACAGATACGCAGTATTTT.

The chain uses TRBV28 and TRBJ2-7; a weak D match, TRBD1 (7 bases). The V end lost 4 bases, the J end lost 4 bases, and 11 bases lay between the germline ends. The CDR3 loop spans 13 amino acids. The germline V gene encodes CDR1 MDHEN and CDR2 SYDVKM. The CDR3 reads CASSSGGIYEQYF. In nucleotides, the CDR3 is TGTGCCAGCAGTTCAGGGGGGATATACGAGCAGTACTTC.

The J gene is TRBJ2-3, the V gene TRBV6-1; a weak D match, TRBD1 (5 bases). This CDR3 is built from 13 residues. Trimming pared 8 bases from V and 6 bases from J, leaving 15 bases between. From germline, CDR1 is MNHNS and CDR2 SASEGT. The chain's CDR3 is CASGAPSMDTQYF. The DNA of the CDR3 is TGTGCCAGCGGGGCGCCGTCGATGGATACGCAGTATTTT.

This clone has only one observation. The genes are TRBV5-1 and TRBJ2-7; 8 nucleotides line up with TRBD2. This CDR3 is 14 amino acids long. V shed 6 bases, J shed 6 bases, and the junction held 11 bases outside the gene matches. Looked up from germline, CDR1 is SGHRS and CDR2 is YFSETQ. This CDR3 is CASTRERGSGEQYF. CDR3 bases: TGCGCCAGCACCCGGGAGCGGGGGAGTGGCGAGCAGTACTTC.

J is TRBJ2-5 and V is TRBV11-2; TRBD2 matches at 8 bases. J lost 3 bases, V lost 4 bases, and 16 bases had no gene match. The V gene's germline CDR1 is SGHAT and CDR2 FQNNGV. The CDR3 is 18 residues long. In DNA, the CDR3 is TGTGCCAGCAGCTATTGGGGGACTAGTATCAATCTGGAAGAGACCCAGTACTTC. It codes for CASSYWGTSINLEETQYF.

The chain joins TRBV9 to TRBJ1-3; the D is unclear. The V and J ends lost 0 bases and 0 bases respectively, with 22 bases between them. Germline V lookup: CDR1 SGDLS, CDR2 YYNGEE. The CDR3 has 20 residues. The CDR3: CASSVDLIGVGRDSGNTIYF. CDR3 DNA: TGTGCCAGCAGCGTAGATCTCATCGGGGTAGGCCGCGACTCTGGAAACACCATATATTTT.

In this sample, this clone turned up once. The CDR3 here is CASSLNGQGFTEAFF. The CDR3 DNA follows: TGTGCCAGCAGCTTAAATGGACAGGGTTTCACTGAAGCTTTCTTT. The chain recombines TRBV11-2 with TRBJ1-1, with 8 bases fitting TRBD1. Germline CDR1 reads SGHAT; CDR2 reads FQNNGV. Trimming at V came to 2 bases and at J to 4 bases, leaving 6 bases not matched to a gene. This CDR3 is 15 amino acids long.

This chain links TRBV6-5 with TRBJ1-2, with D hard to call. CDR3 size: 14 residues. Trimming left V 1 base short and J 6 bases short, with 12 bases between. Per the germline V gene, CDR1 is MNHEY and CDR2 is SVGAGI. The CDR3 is CASSYLGGENGYTF. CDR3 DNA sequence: TGTGCCAGCAGTTACTTAGGCGGAGAGAATGGCTACACCTTC.

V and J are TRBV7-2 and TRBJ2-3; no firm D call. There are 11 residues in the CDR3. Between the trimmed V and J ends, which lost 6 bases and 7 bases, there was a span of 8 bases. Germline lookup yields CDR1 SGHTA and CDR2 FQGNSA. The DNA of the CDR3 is TGTGCCAGCAGAACATCCTATACGCAGTATTTT. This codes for CASRTSYTQYF.

The CDR3 bases are TGCAGTGCTAGTGACTACGTATCGAATTCACCCCTCCACTTT. This codes for CSASDYVSNSPLHF. The chain carries TRBV20-1 and TRBJ1-6; unclear D gene. Germline V gene lookup returns CDR1 DFQATT and CDR2 SNEGSKA (reference sequence). The CDR3 covers 14 residues. Trimming took off 3 bases at V and 7 bases at J, with 13 bases between the two ends.

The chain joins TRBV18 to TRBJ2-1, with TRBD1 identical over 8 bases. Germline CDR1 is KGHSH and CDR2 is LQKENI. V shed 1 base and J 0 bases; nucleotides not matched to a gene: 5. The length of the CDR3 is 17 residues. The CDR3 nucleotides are TGTGCCAGCTCACCACTGACAGGGGCCAGCTCCTACAATGAGCAGTTCTTC. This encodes CASSPLTGASSYNEQFF.

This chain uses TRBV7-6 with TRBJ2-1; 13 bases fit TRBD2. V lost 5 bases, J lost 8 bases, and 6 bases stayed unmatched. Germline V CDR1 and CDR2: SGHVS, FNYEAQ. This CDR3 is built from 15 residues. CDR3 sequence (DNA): TGTGCCAGCAGCAAAACTAGCGGGGGGGCCGATGAGCAGTTCTTC. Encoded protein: CASSKTSGGADEQFF.

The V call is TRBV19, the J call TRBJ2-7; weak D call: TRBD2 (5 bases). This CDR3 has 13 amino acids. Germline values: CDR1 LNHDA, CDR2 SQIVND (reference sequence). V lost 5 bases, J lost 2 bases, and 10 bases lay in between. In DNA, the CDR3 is TGTGCCAGTAGTTCAGCGGTCGCCTACGAGCAGTACTTC. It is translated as CASSSAVAYEQYF. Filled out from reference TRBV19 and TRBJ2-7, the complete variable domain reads DGGITQSPKYLFRKEGQNVTLSCEQNLNHDAMYWYRQDPGQGLRLIYYSQIVNDFQKGDIAEGYSVSREKKESFPLTVTSAQKNPTAFYLCASSSAVAYEQYFGPGTRLTVT.

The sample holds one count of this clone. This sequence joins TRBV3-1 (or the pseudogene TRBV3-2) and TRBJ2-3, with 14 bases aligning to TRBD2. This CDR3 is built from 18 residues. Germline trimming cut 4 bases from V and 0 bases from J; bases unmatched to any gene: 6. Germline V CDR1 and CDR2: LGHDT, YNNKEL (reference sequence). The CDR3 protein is CASSRRTSGGFSTDTQYF. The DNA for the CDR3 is TGTGCCAGCAGCCGGAGGACTAGCGGGGGGTTTAGCACAGATACGCAGTATTTT.